This T cell receptor beta chain was found in a study of T cell responses to AZD1222 COVID-19 vaccine. Study results and limitations: Seropositivity was recorded at baseline in only six AZD1222 recipients. Spike-specific TCR repertoires showed rising breadth and depth after two AZD1222 doses.

Profiling relied on immunoSEQ multiplex PCR, and the TCRdb table lists in-frame clones only, not all of them. The sample consists of some 150,000 clones, 75% to 95% of them appearing once. Comment on this clone: Its cognate antigen is unknown.

The clonotype comes from an adult in good health. Source: peripheral blood, taken on day 0 of MenACWY control vaccination.

CDR3 residues: CASSQMDNSPLHF. DNA for the CDR3: TGTGCCAGCAGCCAAATGGATAATTCACCCCTCCACTTT. This rearrangement joins TRBV3-1 (or the pseudogene TRBV3-2) to TRBJ1-6; the D is unclear. V lost 2 bases, J lost 5 bases, and 4 bases lay in between. This CDR3 contains 13 residues. Per the germline V gene, CDR1 is LGHDT and CDR2 is YNNKEL (reference sequence).